The TCR beta chain described here comes from a study of blood T cell repertoires in COVID-19. Study details: Collection of acute and convalescent COVID-19 samples took place in the United States, Italy and Spain. In each case, the material was cDNA or gDNA derived from T cells, B-cell-depleted T cells, or PBMCs.

Original processing methods: By means of reference gene primer amplification, nucleated cell counts were estimated. Produced via immunoSEQ multiplex PCR; TCRdb's table is partial and in-frame only. V and J calls and clone size are as listed in that table; D and trimming were resolved from the DNA. The table records around 170,000 clones, roughly 83% of them present only once. Trimming took off 7 bases at V and 7 bases at J, with 11 bases between the two ends. Germline V gene lookup returns CDR1 SNHLY and CDR2 FYNNEI. The CDR3 sequence is 12 residues long. This receptor was obtained from a man younger than 35 with active or convalescent COVID-19. This chain links TRBV2 with TRBJ1-5, with D hard to call. Material for sequencing was peripheral blood. The DNA for the CDR3 is TGTGCCAGCACGGGCGAGGGACAGCCCCAGCATTTT. Translated: CASTGEGQPQHF.